These 32 T cell receptor beta chains originate from one sample sequenced in a study of immune heterogeneity within non-small cell lung tumors. Template material comprised bulk tumor genomic DNA at 600 ng per sample. Doctors removed several biopsies from each primary tumor during surgery, keeping them far apart. Patients underwent curative surgery for untreated, newly diagnosed non-small cell lung cancer. The authors amplified TCR beta CDR3 by multiplex PCR with 32 V and 13 J primers. TCRdb passed the multiplex PCR reads through MiXCR, listing each CDR3 protein once. The sample holds several thousand distinct CDR3 sequences; roughly a fifth are singletons and the top ten take about a tenth. The sample was lung tumor tissue. These receptors originate from a woman aged 55-70 years with non-small cell lung cancer.

This clonotype was counted between two and nine times. At one end, the junction sequence differs from germline, possibly due to a read error. The gene calls are TRBV7-7 and TRBJ2-5; 7 nucleotides align to TRBD2. The CDR3 covers 14 residues. Germline V gene lookup returns CDR1 SSHAT and CDR2 FNYEAQ (reference sequence). The CDR3, as DNA: TGTGCTAGCAGCCAGGGTCTTAGCGGGGAGACCCAGTACTTC. Its protein is CASSQGLSGETQYF.

This clonotype was counted a few times. The chain links TRBV5-5 to TRBJ2-7; a weak D match, TRBD1 (8 bases). Trimming took 5 bases from V and 8 from J, leaving 26 bases between them. This CDR3 is built from 16 residues. Germline lookup yields CDR1 SGHKS and CDR2 YYEKEE (reference sequence). DNA of the CDR3: TGTGCCAGCAGTCCAACAGGGGGGGCGTTGGCCGCACAGCAGTACTTC. Translation gives CASSPTGGALAAQQYF.

V gene TRBV10-3 combines with J gene TRBJ2-7; 9 bases are shared with TRBD1. Germline V lookup: CDR1 ENHRY, CDR2 SYGVKD. V lost 4 bases to trimming and J lost 5 bases; unmatched junction nucleotides: 9. The CDR3 extends over 15 amino acids. In DNA, the CDR3 is TGTGCCATCAGTGGGGAGGACAGGGGCGTCCACGAGCAGTACTTC. Residues: CAISGEDRGVHEQYF.

This clonotype is medium-sized within its sample. Here the CDR3 reads CSADGTSRSYEQYF. The CDR3 DNA reads TGCAGTGCTGACGGGACTAGCCGCTCATACGAGCAGTACTTC. The chain has TRBV20-1 and TRBJ2-7, with 9 bases lining up with TRBD2. The CDR3 runs to 14 residues. Germline V gene sequence: CDR1 DFQATT, CDR2 SNEGSKA (reference sequence). V gave up 5 bases and J gave up 4 bases; unmatched junction bases: 9.

By proportion, this clonotype is medium-sized. V gene TRBV10-1 combines with J gene TRBJ2-5; D not certain. The CDR3 covers 15 residues. CDR1 is WNHNN and CDR2 is SYGVQD in the germline V gene (reference sequence). V gave up 4 bases and J gave up 5 bases, with 17 bases separating them. The CDR3 region is CASSVWGQCIETQYF. The CDR3 coding sequence is TGCGCCAGCAGTGTCTGGGGTCAATGTATCGAGACCCAGTACTTC.

Comments on this clonotype: The conserved final phenylalanine or tryptophan is absent from the CDR3, which likely points to a read error. It is unclear where the CDR3 begins or ends on the DNA, so no DNA is shown, and the CDR3 is as TCRdb lists it. V usage is TRBV11-2 and J usage is TRBJ2-3; the listed D gene, TRBD2, was not tested against the DNA. The CDR3 region is 17 residues in length, termini included. Germline V gene lookup returns CDR1 SGHAT and CDR2 FQNNGV. CDR3 protein: CASSLTSGRAVEQYFGP.

By sample share, this clonotype is medium-sized. The chain is built from TRBV11-2 and TRBJ2-5; TRBD2 aligns across 10 bases. The CDR3 is made up of 15 amino acids. Trimming took 3 bases from V and 5 from J; bases not matched to a gene: 6. CDR1 is SGHAT, CDR2 FQNNGV, per germline. The CDR3 region is CASSFPGTSVETQYF. CDR3 nucleotides: TGTGCCAGCAGCTTCCCCGGGACTAGCGTTGAGACCCAGTACTTC.

This clonotype was detected a few times. This CDR3 reads CAVSANTGELFF. The CDR3 coding sequence is TGTGCGGTATCCGCGAACACCGGGGAGCTGTTTTTT. The genes are TRBV7-7 and TRBJ2-2; D gene uncertain. Germline V gene lookup returns CDR1 SSHAT and CDR2 FNYEAQ (reference sequence). The CDR3 sequence is 12 residues long.

By sample fraction, this clonotype is medium-sized. The CDR3 coding sequence is TGTGCCAGCTCGGGACTTTTTAGCGGGAGTAACACAGATACGCAGTATTTT. Translated, it gives CASSGLFSGSNTDTQYF. The chain recombines TRBV6-1 with TRBJ2-3; 9 nucleotides align to TRBD2. J gave up 2 bases and V 8 bases, and 14 bases lay outside the gene matches. This CDR3 has 17 residues. Per the germline V gene, CDR1 is MNHNS and CDR2 is SASEGT.

This clonotype was detected ten times or more. V usage is TRBV6-1 and J usage is TRBJ1-4; the match to TRBD1 covers 9 bases. Germline trimming cut 7 bases from V and 4 bases from J; bases unmatched to any gene: 1. CDR1 is MNHNS and CDR2 is SASEGT in the germline V gene. This CDR3 comprises 13 residues. Here the CDR3 DNA reads TGTGCCAGCAACAGGGGGCATAATGAAAAACTGTTTTTT. It codes for CASNRGHNEKLFF.

This clonotype showed up just a few times. This CDR3 reads CSVVPLGQGAAEQYF. Written as DNA, the CDR3 is TGCAGCGTTGTACCCCTAGGACAGGGGGCTGCCGAGCAGTACTTC. The J gene is TRBJ2-7, the V gene TRBV29-1; 11 bases align to TRBD1. Germline lookup yields CDR1 SQVTM and CDR2 ANQGSEA. The V and J ends lost 4 bases and 6 bases, in that order; junction bases with no gene match: 11. CDR3 length: 15 amino acids.

In this sample, this clonotype turned up a few times. J is TRBJ2-7 and V is TRBV6-1; 9 bases match TRBD1. From germline, CDR1 is MNHNS and CDR2 SASEGT. The CDR3 covers 15 residues. Trimming cost V 5 bases and J 1 base; bases outside gene matches: 6. The CDR3 loop reads CASSRDRGGSYEQYF. The CDR3 bases are TGTGCCAGCAGTAGAGACAGGGGGGGTTCCTACGAGCAGTACTTC.

This clonotype was seen a handful of times. The gene calls are TRBV6-1 and TRBJ1-4; TRBD1 matches at 10 bases. The J segment lost 8 bases and the V segment lost 6 bases, leaving 9 bases of the junction unmatched. Germline values: CDR1 MNHNS, CDR2 SASEGT. The CDR3 extends over 15 amino acids. The CDR3 DNA reads as TGTGCCAGCAGGCCCAGTGACAGGGGGCGGGAAAAACTGTTTTTT. Translated, it gives CASRPSDRGREKLFF.

By frequency in the sample, this clonotype is medium-sized. The chain employs TRBV7-2 and TRBJ1-6; D unresolved. V lost 5 bases and J lost 7, with 18 bases in between. This CDR3 comprises 16 residues. Germline CDR1 is SGHTA and CDR2 is FQGNSA. The CDR3: CASSLYGVGGNSPLHF. Written as DNA, the CDR3 is TGTGCCAGCAGCCTCTACGGGGTAGGAGGGAATTCACCCCTCCACTTT.

Judged by abundance, this clonotype is medium-sized. This chain links TRBV11-2 with TRBJ1-3; no reliable D call. The germline V gene encodes CDR1 SGHAT and CDR2 FQNNGV. CDR3 length: 12 amino acids. With 3 bases removed from V and 3 bases from J, the gap between germline ends came to 3 bases. As DNA, the CDR3 is TGTGCCAGCAGCTTGAATGGAAACACCATATATTTT. It specifies CASSLNGNTIYF. The full variable domain, completed using reference TRBV11-2 and TRBJ1-3, is EAGVAQSPRYKIIEKRQSVAFWCNPISGHATLYWYQQILGQGPKLLIQFQNNGVVDDSQLPKDRFSAERLKGVDSTLKIQPAKLEDSAVYLCASSLNGNTIYFGEGSWLTVV.

This clonotype is medium-sized by share. The rearrangement links TRBV6-2 or TRBV6-3 to TRBJ2-3; D assignment may be TRBD1 or TRBD2 (5 bases each). CDR1 and CDR2 (germline): MNHEY, SVGEGT. This CDR3 comprises 17 residues. V was trimmed by 2 bases and J by 0 bases, leaving 15 bases between them. The CDR3 here is CASSYQYGTTSTDTQYF. CDR3 nucleotides: TGTGCCAGCAGTTACCAGTATGGGACCACTAGCACAGATACGCAGTATTTT.

This clonotype was seen many times. CDR3 loop: CAIRDRRSTNYGYTF. The CDR3 DNA reads TGTGCCATCAGGGACAGACGGTCTACTAACTATGGCTACACCTTC. The chain employs TRBV10-3 and TRBJ1-2; D is possibly TRBD1 (6 bases). Germline CDR1 and CDR2: ENHRY and SYGVKD. The V end lost 6 bases, the J end lost 0 bases, and 14 bases lay between the germline ends. The CDR3 has 15 residues.

This chain joins TRBV20-1 and TRBJ2-1; no clear D gene. Trimming stripped 0 bases from V and 8 bases from J, with 8 bases between. This CDR3 spans 12 amino acids. CDR1 and CDR2 from the germline V gene are DFQATT and SNEGSKA (reference sequence). The CDR3 DNA is TGCAGTGCTAGAGATGGTGGTGATGAGCAGTTCTTC. It translates to CSARDGGDEQFF.

By share, this clonotype counts as medium-sized. The V and J genes are TRBV19 and TRBJ1-5, with D unresolved. V gave up 6 bases and J gave up 7 bases, with 16 bases separating them. The CDR3 totals 14 residues. CDR1 and CDR2 from the germline V gene are LNHDA and SQIVND (reference sequence). In nucleotides, the CDR3 is TGTGCCAGTAGCTATACTGTGACCCACCAGCCCCAGCATTTT. As protein: CASSYTVTHQPQHF.

Turning to this clonotype: A much larger clone sits a single nucleotide away, making a read error possible. The V call is TRBV7-8, the J call TRBJ1-5; 7 bases line up with TRBD1. The germline gives CDR1 SGHVS, CDR2 FQNEAQ. The CDR3 runs 17 residues. CDR3 sequence (DNA): TGTGCCAGCATCTTAGGACAGGTAATAGCAATCAATCAGCCCCAGCATTTT. This codes for CASILGQVIAINQPQHF.

In its sample, this clonotype was seen once. A read error may explain this, as a much larger clone is one base away. The rearrangement joins TRBV3-1 to TRBJ1-5; 7 nucleotides align to TRBD1. The CDR3 totals 14 residues. CDR1 and CDR2 from the germline V gene are LGHDT and YNNKEL (reference sequence). The CDR3: CASRQGQVAWPQHF. The CDR3 DNA follows: TGTGCCAGCAGACAAGGACAGGTCGCATGGCCCCAGCATTTT.

This clonotype was detected once. The chain joins TRBV6-1 to TRBJ2-7; TRBD2 matches 10 bases. This CDR3 is 15 amino acids long. CDR1 and CDR2 from the germline V gene are MNHNS and SASEGT. V was pared by 4 bases and J by 2 bases, with 5 bases of the junction left unmatched. CDR3: CASSVLAGEPYEQYF. CDR3 DNA: TGTGCCAGCAGTGTTCTAGCGGGGGAGCCCTACGAGCAGTACTTC.

In regard to this clonotype: This may come from a read error, since a much larger clone is one base off. The chain couples TRBV20-1 to TRBJ2-2; 8 bases map to TRBD2. Per the germline V gene, CDR1 is DFQATT and CDR2 is SNEGSKA (reference sequence). The CDR3 is 14 amino acids. The CDR3: CSPRDRGGTGELFF. CDR3 DNA: TGCAGTCCTAGAGATCGGGGGGGGACCGGGGAGCTGTTTTTT.

Regarding this clonotype: Without the conserved terminal phenylalanine or tryptophan, this CDR3 likely stems from a read error. It is unclear where the CDR3 begins or ends on the DNA, so no DNA is shown, and the CDR3 is as TCRdb lists it. This sequence joins TRBV14 and TRBJ2-3; the DNA was not used to check the table's D call, TRBD2. The CDR3 length equals 17 residues, ends included. The germline gives CDR1 SGHDN, CDR2 FVKESK. This chain's CDR3 is CASIPQGEGPYEQYFGP.

This clonotype qualifies as large. The rearrangement uses TRBV12-3 or TRBV12-4 and TRBJ2-5; 9 bases match TRBD1. Trimming at V came to 6 bases and at J to 1 base, leaving 6 bases not matched to a gene. CDR3 size: 15 residues. The CDR3 here is CASSPGQGIQETQYF. The CDR3 DNA is TGTGCCAGCAGCCCCGGACAGGGGATCCAAGAGACCCAGTACTTC.

This clonotype is judged medium-sized. The J gene is TRBJ2-7, the V gene TRBV20-1; 10 bases agree with TRBD2. The CDR3 loop spans 15 amino acids. The ends lost 0 bases at V and 7 bases at J; junction bases unmatched: 9. Germline CDR1 DFQATT, CDR2 SNEGSKA (reference sequence). CDR3 nucleotide sequence: TGCAGTGCTAGAGATTTTACTAGCGGGACGCGGGAGCAGTACTTC. Translating it yields CSARDFTSGTREQYF.

This clonotype was detected ten times or more. The CDR3 sequence is CASSDSSGGSDEQFF. CDR3 in DNA: TGTGCCAGCAGTGACTCGTCAGGGGGTTCGGATGAGCAGTTCTTC. This chain links TRBV6-4 with TRBJ2-1; TRBD1 matches at 7 bases. The CDR3 contains 15 residues. Trimming took 0 bases from V and 8 from J; bases not matched to a gene: 7. The germline V gene has CDR1 MRHNA and CDR2 SNTAGT.

This clonotype has a count of ten or more. The V gene is TRBV4-1, the J gene TRBJ2-2, with TRBD1 matching over 10 bases. This CDR3 region has 16 residues. The junction had 3 bases not matched to a gene; V was cut back by 4 bases and J by 1 base. Looked up from germline, CDR1 is MGHRA and CDR2 is YSYEKL. The CDR3 nucleotides are TGCGCCAGCAGCCCACGGACAGGGGGGAACACCGGGGAGCTGTTTTTT. Its translation: CASSPRTGGNTGELFF.

The genes are TRBV10-2 and TRBJ2-1, with 8 bases that match TRBD1. Trimming took 2 bases from V and 5 from J; bases not matched to a gene: 2. Per the germline V gene, CDR1 is WSHSY and CDR2 is SAAADI. This CDR3 spans 14 amino acids. The CDR3 reads CASSERTGNNEQFF. The CDR3 DNA reads as TGCGCCAGCAGTGAGCGGACAGGGAACAATGAGCAGTTCTTC.

The CDR3: CSASAAKNIQYF. Written as DNA, the CDR3 is TGCAGTGCTAGCGCAGCCAAAAACATTCAGTACTTC. The J gene is TRBJ2-4, the V gene TRBV20-1; D gene unclear. V lost 3 bases to trimming and J lost 0 bases, with 3 bases between them. CDR1 and CDR2 from the germline V gene are DFQATT and SNEGSKA (reference sequence). The CDR3 loop spans 12 amino acids.

V gene TRBV20-1 combines with J gene TRBJ2-5; D is possibly TRBD1 or TRBD2 (7 bases each). CDR1 DFQATT and CDR2 SNEGSKA come from the germline V gene (reference sequence). CDR3 size: 13 residues. Between the trimmed V and J ends, which lost 6 bases and 5 bases, there was a span of 16 bases. DNA of the CDR3: TGCAGTGCCCCAGGGGGGGTGGTGGAGACCCAGTACTTC. This translates into CSAPGGVVETQYF.

Judged by abundance, this clonotype is large. The chain links TRBV19 to TRBJ2-1, with unresolved D. Germline assignment: CDR1 LNHDA and CDR2 SQIVND (reference sequence). Trimming cost V 1 base and J 9 bases, with 10 bases left between them. The length of the CDR3 is 13 residues. CDR3: CASSIVTFSEQFF. CDR3 coding DNA: TGTGCCAGTAGTATAGTGACTTTTTCTGAGCAGTTCTTC. The full variable domain, in which reference TRBV19 and TRBJ2-1 provide the parts outside the CDR3, is DGGITQSPKYLFRKEGQNVTLSCEQNLNHDAMYWYRQDPGQGLRLIYYSQIVNDFQKGDIAEGYSVSREKKESFPLTVTSAQKNPTAFYLCASSIVTFSEQFFGPGTRLTVL.